The T cell receptor beta chain described here comes from a study of post-analysis software for immune sequencing data. Turning to the study itself: There were relapsing-remitting, secondary progressive and progressive-relapsing multiple sclerosis among the disease courses included.

Overall study results and limits: Same-batch samples co-clustered strongly by F measure. In multiple sclerosis, normalized Chao1 diversity was significantly below that of controls. Roughly five TRBV segments, including TRBV5-6, TRBV5-1 and TRBV20-1, were more frequent in patients than controls.

Incorporated into the TCR beta cDNA libraries were unique molecular identifiers, which served to reduce PCR and sequencing biases. Each batch of roughly 0.95 to 10 million T cells produced hundreds of thousands of cDNA molecules. TCRdb passed the PCR reads through MiXCR, listing each CDR3 protein once. The sample gives 430,000 or so distinct CDR3 sequences, 30% to 45% of which show up once; approximately 7.7% is in the top ten. A remark on this clonotype: Its target is unknown.

Germline V lookup: CDR1 DFQATT, CDR2 SNEGSKA (reference sequence). The CDR3 spans 17 residues. Trimming removed 0 bases from V and 0 bases from J, with 17 bases in between. The receptor's source is a girl aged 2-9 years with multiple sclerosis. Sequencing was done on a sample of blood. The chain uses TRBV20-1 and TRBJ1-1; perhaps TRBD1 as D (5 bases). CDR3 sequence (DNA): TGCAGTGCTAGAGATTTTCTTCAGGGAGGGGTGAACACTGAAGCTTTCTTT. This gives the protein CSARDFLQGGVNTEAFF.